These 16 T cell receptor beta chains share one sample of origin, sequenced in a study of T-cell reconstitution after alpha-beta-depleted transplantation in children. Unique molecular identifiers were used to barcode this TCRbeta library. In TCRdb, the PCR reads were re-called with MiXCR into one record per CDR3 protein. The sample shows more than 85,000 distinct CDR3 sequences, approximately 6% of them seen only once. Sequencing used PBMCs, mostly from graft donor cells, obtained 60 days after TCRalphabeta/CD19-depleted stem cell transplant. The origin of the receptors is a female patient between 2 and 15 years old who had a stem cell transplant for Fanconi anemia, so the T cells may come from the graft donor.

In this sample, this clonotype turned up many times. The chain couples TRBV27 to TRBJ2-7; TRBD2 agrees at 9 bases. CDR1 MNHEY and CDR2 SMNVEV come from the germline V gene (reference sequence). Trimming removed 1 base from V and 0 bases from J; junction bases left unmatched: 4. This CDR3 comprises 16 residues. CDR3 loop: CASSLLAGGSSYEQYF. The DNA of the CDR3 is TGTGCCAGCAGTTTATTGGCGGGGGGGAGCTCCTACGAGCAGTACTTC.

In this sample, this clonotype is large. The V and J genes are TRBV5-1 and TRBJ2-3; 7 bases fit TRBD2. Germline V lookup: CDR1 SGHRS, CDR2 YFSETQ. The CDR3 covers 16 residues. V lost 0 bases and J lost 1; bases outside the gene matches: 5. The CDR3 sequence is CASSLAPSGGTDTQYF. CDR3 nucleotides: TGCGCCAGCAGCTTGGCGCCTAGCGGAGGCACAGATACGCAGTATTTT. Using reference TRBV5-1 and TRBJ2-3 for the parts outside the CDR3, the full variable domain is KAGVTQTPRYLIKTRGQQVTLSCSPISGHRSVSWYQQTPGQGLQFLFEYFSETQRNKGNFPGRFSGRQFSNSRSEMNVSTLELGDSALYLCASSLAPSGGTDTQYFGPGTRLTVL.

The table lists this clonotype with a few counts. V gene TRBV5-1 combines with J gene TRBJ2-1, with 10 positions matching TRBD1. CDR3 length: 15 amino acids. V lost 3 bases to trimming and J lost 9 bases; unmatched junction nucleotides: 9. Germline loops: CDR1 SGHRS, CDR2 YFSETQ. CDR3: CASSYSGTGVGEQFF. CDR3 DNA: TGCGCCAGCAGCTATTCCGGGACAGGGGTCGGTGAGCAGTTCTTC.

The sample holds a few counts of this clonotype. This chain joins TRBV5-1 and TRBJ2-7, with unresolved D. CDR1 and CDR2 (germline): SGHRS, YFSETQ. V lost 4 bases, J lost 0 bases, and 11 bases lay in between. This CDR3 has 14 residues. CDR3 amino acids: CASSPGPASYEQYF. The CDR3 DNA reads TGCGCCAGCAGCCCCGGGCCTGCCTCCTACGAGCAGTACTTC.

This chain links TRBV7-9 with TRBJ1-3, with no clear D. The CDR3 is 15 residues long. Germline CDR1 is SEHNR and CDR2 is FQNEAQ (reference sequence). V was cut by 0 bases and J by 3 bases, with 9 bases left in between. The CDR3 spells CASSLAGLLGNTIYF. CDR3 nucleotide sequence: TGTGCCAGCAGCTTAGCGGGCCTTCTTGGAAACACCATATATTTT.

V gene TRBV6-1 combines with J gene TRBJ2-2, with TRBD1 identical over 8 bases. The CDR3 has 16 residues. J lost 5 bases, V lost 5 bases, and 10 bases had no gene match. Germline values: CDR1 MNHNS, CDR2 SASEGT. CDR3 DNA sequence: TGTGCCAGCAGTAACCGCTGGACAGGGCGGACCGGGGAGCTGTTTTTT. Its translation is CASSNRWTGRTGELFF.

Ten or more counts support this clonotype. This chain connects TRBV10-3 to TRBJ2-1; D gene ambiguous. Germline assignment: CDR1 ENHRY and CDR2 SYGVKD. V lost 6 bases to trimming and J lost 7 bases, with 13 bases between them. This CDR3 contains 13 residues. CDR3 in amino acids: CAIREDSRNEQFF. In DNA, the CDR3 is TGTGCCATCAGGGAAGATAGCAGGAATGAGCAGTTCTTC.

This clonotype showed up just a few times. The chain couples TRBV18 to TRBJ1-3, with D hard to call. Germline V gene sequence: CDR1 KGHSH, CDR2 LQKENI. Trimming stripped 2 bases from V and 4 bases from J, with 3 bases between. The CDR3 runs 12 residues. CDR3: CASSPIGNTIYF. CDR3 nucleotide sequence: TGTGCCAGCTCACCAATCGGAAACACCATATATTTT.

V usage is TRBV7-2 and J usage is TRBJ2-7; 8 bases align to TRBD1. Germline CDR1 and CDR2: SGHTA and FQGNSA. The trim removed 5 bases at V and 10 bases at J, leaving 13 bases unmatched. The CDR3 has 14 residues. In nucleotides, the CDR3 is TGTGCCAGCAGCGCAAACCGGGACAGGCGGGAACAGTACTTC. It yields the protein CASSANRDRREQYF.

This clonotype was counted at least ten times. V and J are TRBV7-7 and TRBJ2-1; perhaps TRBD2 as D (5 bases). CDR1 and CDR2 from the germline V gene are SSHAT and FNYEAQ (reference sequence). The CDR3 has 15 residues. V lost 5 bases to trimming and J lost 0 bases, with 11 bases between them. The CDR3 sequence: CASSLGLRSYNEQFF. DNA for the CDR3: TGTGCCAGCAGCCTCGGACTGCGCTCCTACAATGAGCAGTTCTTC.

This clonotype was detected ten times or more. This chain's CDR3 is CSASKTSDFYNEQFF. The CDR3 region has the DNA TGCAGTGCGAGCAAGACTAGCGATTTCTACAATGAGCAGTTCTTC. The chain links TRBV20-1 to TRBJ2-1, with TRBD2 matching 8 bases. Per the germline V gene, CDR1 is DFQATT and CDR2 is SNEGSKA (reference sequence). The ends lost 6 bases at V and 3 bases at J; junction bases unmatched: 10. CDR3 length: 15 residues.

The chain couples TRBV20-1 to TRBJ2-1, with D unclear. CDR3 length equals 15 residues. The germline V and J ends were trimmed by 0 bases and 4 bases, with 13 bases remaining between them. Germline V CDR1 and CDR2: DFQATT, SNEGSKA (reference sequence). CDR3 sequence (DNA): TGCAGTGCTAGAGATTCCAGCCGACATTACAATGAGCAGTTCTTC. This codes for CSARDSSRHYNEQFF.

In its sample, this clonotype was seen a few times. This chain joins TRBV28 and TRBJ1-5, with D perhaps matching TRBD1 (6 bases). CDR1 and CDR2 from the germline V gene are MDHEN and SYDVKM. Trimming left V 2 bases short and J 6 bases short, with 11 bases between. The CDR3 is 14 residues long. CDR3 in amino acids: CASSLGGRSQPQHF. CDR3 nucleotides: TGTGCCAGCAGTTTAGGGGGCCGGAGTCAGCCCCAGCATTTT.

Many counts were recorded for this clonotype. The gene calls are TRBV20-1 and TRBJ2-7, with 7 bases matching TRBD1. Germline assignment: CDR1 DFQATT and CDR2 SNEGSKA (reference sequence). The CDR3 has 12 residues. V gave up 1 base and J gave up 3 bases; unmatched junction bases: 0. The CDR3 DNA follows: TGCAGTGCTAGAGGACAGGGCTACGAGCAGTACTTC. Its protein product is CSARGQGYEQYF.

The table lists this clonotype with many counts. This chain joins TRBV7-3 and TRBJ2-5, with D unresolved. From germline, CDR1 is SGHTA and CDR2 FQGTGA. The germline V and J ends were trimmed by 5 bases and 1 base, with 11 bases remaining between them. The CDR3 contains 14 residues. The CDR3 nucleotides are TGTGCCAGCAGCCCATTCGGTATCCAAGAGACCCAGTACTTC. This encodes CASSPFGIQETQYF. The entire variable domain, with the rest obtained from reference TRBV7-3 and TRBJ2-5, is as follows: GAGVSQTPSNKVTEKGKYVELRCDPISGHTALYWYRQSLGQGPEFLIYFQGTGAADDSGLPNDRFFAVRPEGSVSTLKIQRTERGDSAVYLCASSPFGIQETQYFGPGTRLLVL.

This clonotype was found a few times. The V and J genes are TRBV5-1 and TRBJ2-5; D may be TRBD1 (6 bases). Looked up from germline, CDR1 is SGHRS and CDR2 is YFSETQ. The CDR3 has 14 amino acids. V lost 2 bases and J 0 bases, leaving 8 bases between the germline ends. CDR3 loop: CASSLQGHQETQYF. CDR3 in DNA: TGCGCCAGCAGCTTACAGGGTCACCAAGAGACCCAGTACTTC.